The clone carrying this T cell receptor beta chain was recorded many times. Per the germline V gene, CDR1 is DFQATT and CDR2 is SNEGSKA (reference sequence). V lost 3 bases and J 0 bases, leaving 12 bases between the germline ends. The CDR3 has 14 residues. This sample is drawn from a study of blood T cells in healthy people across ages. Primed by a sample-barcoded 5' primer and a J-beta primer mix, a second PCR proceeded for about 6 to 11 cycles. TCRdb ran MiXCR on the 5' RACE reads and lists one entry per CDR3 protein. The table includes around 1.5 million distinct CDR3 sequences, around 59% detected once.

This chain joins TRBV20-1 and TRBJ2-7; D gene unclear. The source material was blood. The sequence was obtained from a man aged 18 to 29 in good health. The CDR3 DNA sequence: TGCAGTGCTAGGCCCAGAAAAAGCTCCTACGAGCAGTACTTC. It yields the protein CSARPRKSSYEQYF.